This T cell receptor (beta chain) was sequenced for a study of OX40 agonist ivuxolimab in advanced cancers. Germline CDR1 SGHTA, CDR2 FQGTGA. The CDR3 runs to 15 residues. The V gene end was trimmed by 5 bases and the J gene end by 1 base; junction bases not matched to a gene: 5. The protocol was immunoSEQ multiplex PCR, while the TCRdb copy is restricted to in-frame clones and leaves out a portion. The data hold more than 20,000 clones, with 83% observed a single time. The V and J genes are TRBV7-3 and TRBJ2-3; 8 bases match TRBD2. This specimen was CD4+ or CD8+ T cells sorted from blood, taken in a trial of the OX40 agonist ivuxolimab. The origin of this receptor is an adult with an advanced solid tumor such as melanoma, head and neck, liver or kidney cancer. CDR3 nucleotides: TGTGCCAGCAGCGCGGAAGCGGGGGGCACAGATACGCAGTATTTT. This sequence encodes CASSAEAGGTDTQYF.